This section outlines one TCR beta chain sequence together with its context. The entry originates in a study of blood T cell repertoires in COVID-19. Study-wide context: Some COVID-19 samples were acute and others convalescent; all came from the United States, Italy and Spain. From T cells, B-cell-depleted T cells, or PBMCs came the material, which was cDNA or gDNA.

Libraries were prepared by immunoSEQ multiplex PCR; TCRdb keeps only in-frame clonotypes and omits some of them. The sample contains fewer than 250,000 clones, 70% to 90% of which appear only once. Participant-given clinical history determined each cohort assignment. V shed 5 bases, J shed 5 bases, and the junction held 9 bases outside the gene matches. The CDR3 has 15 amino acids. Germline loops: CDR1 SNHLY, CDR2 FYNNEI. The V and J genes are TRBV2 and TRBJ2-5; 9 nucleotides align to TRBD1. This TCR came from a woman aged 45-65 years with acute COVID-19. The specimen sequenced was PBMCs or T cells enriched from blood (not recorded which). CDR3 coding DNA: TGTGCCAGCAGTCGGAGGACAGGGGAAGGGGAGACCCAGTACTTC. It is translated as CASSRRTGEGETQYF.